The 28 T cell receptor beta chains below all came from one sample that was sequenced in a study of T cells in Graves' hyperthyroidism and ophthalmopathy. TCR beta CDR3 regions were amplified from RNA transcripts. HTBI primers were employed in a first-round RT-PCR of the TCR CDR3. TCRdb reprocessed the multiplex PCR reads with MiXCR, giving one entry per CDR3 protein. The repertoire holds roughly 840,000 distinct CDR3 sequences, with roughly 37% as singletons. Specimen: blood. The receptors derive from a man between 18 and 29 years old with Graves' hyperthyroidism.

This clonotype was counted ten times or more. This sequence joins TRBV20-1 and TRBJ2-5; no firm D call. Germline V gene data show CDR1 as DFQATT and CDR2 as SNEGSKA (reference sequence). The CDR3 has 12 amino acids. V was cut by 1 base and J by 1 base, with 4 bases left in between. CDR3 amino acids: CSARGFQETQYF. The CDR3 nucleotides read TGCAGTGCTAGAGGGTTCCAAGAGACCCAGTACTTC.

In this sample, this clonotype turned up a few times. The gene calls are TRBV9 and TRBJ1-6; D is perhaps TRBD1 (5 bases). CDR1 SGDLS and CDR2 YYNGEE come from the germline V gene. The CDR3 is 14 amino acids. V gave up 4 bases and J gave up 8 bases, with 13 bases separating them. The CDR3 loop is CASSHLDTYSPLHF. The CDR3 nucleotides are TGTGCCAGCAGCCATTTGGACACTTATTCACCCCTCCACTTT.

The chain carries TRBV19 and TRBJ2-5; 8 nucleotides line up with TRBD1. The CDR3 is 14 residues long. Losses at the gene ends were 6 bases for V and 5 bases for J; bases not matched to a gene: 8. Looked up from germline, CDR1 is LNHDA and CDR2 is SQIVND (reference sequence). The DNA for the CDR3 is TGTGCCAGTAGGGGGACAGGAGAGCAGGAGACCCAGTACTTC. Encoded protein: CASRGTGEQETQYF.

The CDR3 bases are TGTGCCACCAGCAGTGAGGCGGCGAGCAATTCACCCCTCCACTTT. Its translation: CATSSEAASNSPLHF. V and J are TRBV15 and TRBJ1-6, with D uncertain. V shed 3 bases and J shed 7 bases, with 13 bases lying between them. CDR3 size: 15 residues. Germline V gives CDR1 LNHNV, CDR2 YYDKDF (reference sequence).

This clonotype has more than one count but fewer than ten. The rearrangement uses TRBV10-3 and TRBJ1-1; 9 bases are shared with TRBD1. Germline CDR1 ENHRY, CDR2 SYGVKD. The CDR3 loop spans 15 amino acids. The J segment lost 5 bases and the V segment lost 10 bases, leaving 14 bases of the junction unmatched. The CDR3, as DNA: TGTGCCAGCCCCGCTCCGGGACAGGGTACGACTGAAGCTTTCTTT. It codes for CASPAPGQGTTEAFF.

This clonotype showed up many times. The chain employs TRBV29-1 and TRBJ1-4, with no clear D. Per the germline V gene, CDR1 is SQVTM and CDR2 is ANQGSEA. The V end lost 1 base, the J end lost 7 bases, and 16 bases lay between the germline ends. CDR3 length: 15 residues. Here the CDR3 reads CSVEVVRAGVEKLFF. The CDR3 DNA follows: TGCAGCGTTGAAGTGGTAAGGGCCGGAGTTGAAAAACTGTTTTTT.

Regarding this clonotype: A much larger clone lies a single base off, so this may be a read error. J is TRBJ1-1 and V is TRBV29-1, with a tentative D call TRBD1 (6 bases). CDR3 length: 12 amino acids. Trimming left V 4 bases short and J 4 bases short, with 10 bases between. Germline V CDR1 and CDR2: SQVTM, ANQGSEA. The CDR3 DNA follows: TGCAGCGTTGCGGACAGCCGCACTGAAGCTTTCTTT. Translating gives CSVADSRTEAFF.

This clonotype was observed once. The chain has TRBV19 and TRBJ1-4, with D possibly matching TRBD1 (5 bases). This CDR3 contains 14 residues. Germline V CDR1 and CDR2: LNHDA, SQIVND (reference sequence). Trimming removed 6 bases at V and 8 bases at J, with 16 bases between. DNA for the CDR3: TGTGCCAGTAGACGGGCCGGGACGGACGAAAAACTGTTTTTT. This codes for CASRRAGTDEKLFF.

Comments on this clonotype: This may arise from a read error, as a much more abundant clone is one base away. In DNA form, the CDR3 reads TGTGCCAGCAGCTTGAAGACGGACTATGGCCACACCTTC. As protein: CASSLKTDYGHTF. This chain uses TRBV5-4 with TRBJ1-2, with unresolved D. Per germline, CDR1 SGHNT and CDR2 YYREEE (reference sequence). The CDR3 spans 13 residues.

This clonotype turned up a few times. This sequence joins TRBV4-1 and TRBJ1-6; D ambiguous. From germline, CDR1 is MGHRA and CDR2 YSYEKL. The CDR3 covers 14 residues. Trimming removed 1 base at V and 6 bases at J, with 7 bases between. In nucleotides, the CDR3 is TGCGCCAGCAGCCAAGTTCTAGTTAATTCACCCCTCCACTTT. This gives the protein CASSQVLVNSPLHF.

The chain links TRBV7-9 to TRBJ2-6; unclear D gene. The CDR3 has 13 residues. Germline lookup yields CDR1 SEHNR and CDR2 FQNEAQ (reference sequence). With 7 bases removed from V and 4 bases from J, the gap between germline ends came to 8 bases. CDR3: CASTGRGANVLTF. The CDR3, as DNA: TGTGCCAGCACCGGAAGGGGGGCCAACGTCCTGACTTTC.

This chain uses TRBV4-3 with TRBJ1-4; no definite D call. In germline, CDR1 is LGHNA, CDR2 YSLEER. Trimming pared 4 bases from V and 4 bases from J, leaving 10 bases between. The CDR3 length is 14 residues. The CDR3: CASSRSTRNEKLFF. The CDR3 DNA follows: TGCGCCAGCAGCCGTTCCACTCGTAATGAAAAACTGTTTTTT.

This clonotype was counted at least ten times. The chain couples TRBV6-4 to TRBJ1-2; no firm D call. Deletions cut 7 bases from V and 7 bases from J, with 7 bases between. The CDR3 is made up of 10 amino acids. CDR1 is MRHNA, CDR2 SNTAGT, per germline. This CDR3 is CASNPGGYTF. The CDR3 nucleotides are TGTGCCAGCAACCCAGGTGGCTACACCTTC.

V and J are TRBV7-8 and TRBJ1-4; 7 nucleotides match TRBD1. CDR3 length: 14 residues. Germline CDR1 SGHVS, CDR2 FQNEAQ. Trimming took 11 bases from V and 1 from J; bases not matched to a gene: 7. The CDR3 here is CAWTGRLTNEKLFF. In DNA, the CDR3 is TGTGCCTGGACAGGACGGCTAACTAATGAAAAACTGTTTTTT.

This clonotype was seen a single time. The V and J genes are TRBV4-3 and TRBJ2-5; D ambiguous. V lost 5 bases and J lost 7, with 17 bases in between. The CDR3 sequence is 14 residues long. Looked up from germline, CDR1 is LGHNA and CDR2 is YSLEER. CDR3 protein: CASSASARSGTQYF. The DNA of the CDR3 is TGCGCCAGCAGCGCCTCGGCGCGGTCTGGGACCCAGTACTTC.

This clonotype was observed many times. The chain links TRBV10-3 to TRBJ2-5; TRBD2 matches at 7 bases. Germline CDR1 and CDR2: ENHRY and SYGVKD. J was trimmed by 5 bases and V by 0 bases; bases with no gene match: 6. This CDR3 region has 15 residues. The CDR3 DNA sequence: TGTGCCATCAGTGAGTCCGCGGGGGTGGCGGAGACCCAGTACTTC. Residues: CAISESAGVAETQYF.

A note on this clonotype: Germline and junction disagree at one end, which may indicate a read error. The rearrangement uses TRBV7-7 and TRBJ2-2, with TRBD1 matching over 7 bases. The CDR3 is made up of 13 amino acids. Germline V lookup: CDR1 SSHAT, CDR2 FNYEAQ (reference sequence). CDR3 residues: CASSLNRGREPFF. CDR3 coding DNA: TGTGCTAGCAGCTTGAACAGGGGTAGAGAGCCGTTTTTT. Full variable domain (missing parts from reference TRBV7-7 and TRBJ2-2): GAGVSQSPRYKVTKRGQDVTLRCDPISSHATLYWYQQALGQGPEFLTYFNYEAQPDKSGLPSDRFSAERPEGSISTLTIQRTEQRDSAMYRCASSLNRGREPFFGEGSRLTVL.

To note about this clonotype: This may stem from a read error, because a much larger clone lies one nucleotide away. J is TRBJ2-5 and V is TRBV7-8; a possible D gene is TRBD1 (5 bases). The CDR3 consists of 14 residues. Germline values: CDR1 SGHVS, CDR2 FQNEAQ. The CDR3 DNA is TGTGCTGGAGTGACAGCTTACCATCAAGAGACCCAGTACTTC. Encoded protein: CAGVTAYHQETQYF.

This clonotype was counted a few times. The V and J genes are TRBV5-1 and TRBJ1-1; 7 positions agree with TRBD1. Germline CDR1 and CDR2: SGHRS and YFSETQ. V was clipped by 5 bases and J by 4 bases; unmatched bases: 8. This CDR3 region has 14 residues. DNA for the CDR3: TGCGCCAGCAGTCATACAGGGGAGGGCACTGAAGCTTTCTTT. Its translation: CASSHTGEGTEAFF.

With regard to this clonotype: A much more abundant neighbour one base away suggests this may be a read error. V usage is TRBV9 and J usage is TRBJ1-2, with D hard to call. The CDR3 spans 15 residues. CDR1 SGDLS and CDR2 YYNGEE come from the germline V gene. The V gene lost 2 bases and the J gene lost 4 bases, with 15 bases spanning the gap. For the CDR3, the DNA is TGTGCCAGCAGCGTGGAGTCCGGGGTGTCCTATGGCTACACCTTC. It is translated as CASSVESGVSYGYTF.

The V and J genes are TRBV7-9 and TRBJ1-1, with TRBD1 identical over 9 bases. This CDR3 is built from 16 residues. Trimming cost V 5 bases and J 5 bases; bases outside gene matches: 12. Germline lookup yields CDR1 SEHNR and CDR2 FQNEAQ (reference sequence). The CDR3 here is CASSRTGGVGRTEAFF. CDR3 DNA sequence: TGTGCCAGCAGCAGAACAGGGGGCGTGGGGAGAACTGAAGCTTTCTTT.

The chain uses TRBV5-1 and TRBJ1-2; 8 bases match TRBD1. Germline assignment: CDR1 SGHRS and CDR2 YFSETQ. The CDR3 is made up of 18 amino acids. With 3 bases clipped from V and 5 bases from J, the junction kept 18 bases outside the gene matches. The CDR3 spells CASSSERDRGEQGYGYTF. The CDR3 nucleotides read TGCGCCAGCAGCTCCGAACGCGACAGGGGCGAGCAGGGGTATGGCTACACCTTC.

This clonotype showed up many times. The chain couples TRBV15 to TRBJ1-1; D is unresolved. The CDR3 is 16 amino acids. Deletions cut 0 bases from V and 3 bases from J, with 14 bases between. CDR1 and CDR2 (germline): LNHNV, YYDKDF (reference sequence). CDR3 sequence: CATSRDRPLRDTEAFF. DNA for the CDR3: TGTGCCACCAGCAGAGATAGGCCCCTGAGGGACACTGAAGCTTTCTTT.

V gene TRBV9 combines with J gene TRBJ2-5, with TRBD2 matching 10 bases. Germline assignment: CDR1 SGDLS and CDR2 YYNGEE. This CDR3 has 17 residues. The V and J ends lost 0 bases and 5 bases, in that order; junction bases with no gene match: 10. CDR3 sequence (DNA): TGTGCCAGCAGCGTAGGTTGGCTAGCGGGAGAGTGGGAGACCCAGTACTTC. Its protein product is CASSVGWLAGEWETQYF.

Comment on this clonotype: The conserved phenylalanine or tryptophan normally closing the CDR3 is absent here, so this likely arose from a read error. The limits of the CDR3 on the DNA are not certain, so only TCRdb's listed CDR3 is given. The genes are TRBV11-2 and TRBJ2-2. Germline V gene lookup returns CDR1 SGHAT and CDR2 FQNNGV. The CDR3 is 8 amino acids in total, end residues counted. This CDR3 reads CASSPRMI.

This clonotype was found a few times. DNA of the CDR3: TGCAGTGCTAGATTTGGTAGCGGGACCTTCTCTGGGGCCAACGTCCTGACTTTC. Residues: CSARFGSGTFSGANVLTF. J is TRBJ2-6 and V is TRBV20-1, with 8 bases lining up with TRBD2. J gave up 0 bases and V 2 bases, and 9 bases lay outside the gene matches. The germline V gene has CDR1 DFQATT and CDR2 SNEGSKA (reference sequence). The CDR3 contains 18 residues.

The chain recombines TRBV10-3 with TRBJ1-1, with TRBD1 as a possible D gene (5 bases). The CDR3 has 12 residues. CDR1 ENHRY and CDR2 SYGVKD come from the germline V gene. The germline V and J ends were trimmed by 6 bases and 3 bases, with 8 bases remaining between them. CDR3 residues: CAIRGGDTEAFF. CDR3 DNA sequence: TGTGCCATCAGGGGAGGGGACACTGAAGCTTTCTTT.

Concerning this clonotype itself: A much more abundant neighbour one base away suggests this may be a read error. As the CDR3 is not closed by the conserved phenylalanine or tryptophan, this likely results from a read error. The chain employs TRBV20-1 and TRBJ2-7; D is tentatively TRBD1 or TRBD2 (5 bases each). The CDR3 loop spans 13 amino acids. V shed 8 bases and J shed 3 bases, with 17 bases lying between them. The V gene's germline CDR1 is DFQATT and CDR2 SNEGSKA (reference sequence). CDR3: CSSLRDVSYEQYL. CDR3 in DNA: TGCAGTTCTCTCCGGGACGTTAGCTACGAGCAGTACCTC.